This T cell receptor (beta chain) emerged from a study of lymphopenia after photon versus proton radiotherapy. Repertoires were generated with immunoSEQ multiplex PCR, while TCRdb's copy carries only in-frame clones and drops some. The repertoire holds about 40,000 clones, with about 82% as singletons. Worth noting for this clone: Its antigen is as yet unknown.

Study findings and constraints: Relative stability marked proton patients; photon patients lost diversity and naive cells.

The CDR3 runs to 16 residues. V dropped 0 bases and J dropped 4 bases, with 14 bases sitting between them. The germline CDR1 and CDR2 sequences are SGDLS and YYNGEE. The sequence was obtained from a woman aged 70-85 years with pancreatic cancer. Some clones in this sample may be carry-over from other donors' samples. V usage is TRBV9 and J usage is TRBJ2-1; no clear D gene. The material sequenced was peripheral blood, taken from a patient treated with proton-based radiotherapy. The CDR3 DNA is TGTGCCAGCAGCGTAGACGGGCTTCGGAGTTACAATGAGCAGTTCTTC. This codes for CASSVDGLRSYNEQFF.